What follows is one TCR beta chain and its context. Its cognate antigen is unknown. This record comes from a study of T cell responses to AZD1222 COVID-19 vaccine. Profiling relied on immunoSEQ multiplex PCR, and the TCRdb table lists in-frame clones only, not all of them. The repertoire has 150,000 or so clones, about 92% of them found once; the top ten carry about 2.1%. The CDR3 has 16 amino acids. V lost 3 bases and J 1 base, leaving 13 bases between the germline ends. Per germline, CDR1 SGDLS and CDR2 YYNGEE. General observations from the study: Recipients of two AZD1222 doses showed rising Spike-specific TCR breadth and depth. The donor group comprised mostly white British people and more females; the analysis possibly underestimated clonal diversity. It was only five to seven AZD1222 recipients who were seropositive at baseline.

The gene calls are TRBV9 and TRBJ2-2; D is perhaps TRBD2 (6 bases). Sequencing was performed on peripheral blood, taken on day 0 of AZD1222 vaccination. This TCR derives from an adult in good health. The CDR3 DNA reads TGTGCCAGCAGCGCGGGACTCCTGCAGAACACCGGGGAGCTGTTTTTT. Translating it yields CASSAGLLQNTGELFF.